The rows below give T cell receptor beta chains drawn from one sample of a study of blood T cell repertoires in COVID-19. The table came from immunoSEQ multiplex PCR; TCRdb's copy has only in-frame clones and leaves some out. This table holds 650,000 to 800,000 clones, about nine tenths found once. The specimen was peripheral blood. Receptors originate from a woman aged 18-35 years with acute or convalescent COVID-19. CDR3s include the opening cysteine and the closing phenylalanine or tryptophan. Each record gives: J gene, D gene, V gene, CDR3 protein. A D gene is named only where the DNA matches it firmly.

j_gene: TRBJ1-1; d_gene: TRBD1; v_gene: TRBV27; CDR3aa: CASSGGGEAFF
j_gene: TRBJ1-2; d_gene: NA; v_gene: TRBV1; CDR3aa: CTSSHRDREEYGYTF
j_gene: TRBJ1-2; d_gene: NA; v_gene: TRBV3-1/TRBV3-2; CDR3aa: CASSQVVAQGNYGYTF
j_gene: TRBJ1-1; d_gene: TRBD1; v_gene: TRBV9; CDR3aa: CASTRGGTGSFEAFF
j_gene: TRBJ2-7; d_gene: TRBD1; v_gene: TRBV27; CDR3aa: CASSLPRQGAYEQYF
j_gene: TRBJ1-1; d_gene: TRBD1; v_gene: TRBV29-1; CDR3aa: CSLTQGASTEAFF
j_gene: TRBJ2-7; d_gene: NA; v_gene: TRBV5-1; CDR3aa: CASSYGYEQYF
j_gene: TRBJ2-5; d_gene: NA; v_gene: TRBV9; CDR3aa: CASSVAPGVETQYF
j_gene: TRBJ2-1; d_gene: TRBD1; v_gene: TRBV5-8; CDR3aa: CASSGRDRGFSNEQFF
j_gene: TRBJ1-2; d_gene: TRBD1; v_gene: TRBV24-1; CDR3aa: CATSDPGQAYGYTF
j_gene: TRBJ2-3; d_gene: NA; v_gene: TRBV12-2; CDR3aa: CASRLTPNSGGPSDTQYF
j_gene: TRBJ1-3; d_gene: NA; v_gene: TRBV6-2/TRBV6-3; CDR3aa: CASNYGLHSGNTIYF
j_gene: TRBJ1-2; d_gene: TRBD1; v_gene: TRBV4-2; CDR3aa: CASSQGDRGANYGYTF
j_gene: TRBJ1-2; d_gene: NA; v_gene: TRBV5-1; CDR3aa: CASSLEPLTRRGYTF
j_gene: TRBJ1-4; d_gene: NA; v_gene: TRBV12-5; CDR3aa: CASGLTPGTNEKLFF
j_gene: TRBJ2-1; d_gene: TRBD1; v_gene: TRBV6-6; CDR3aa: CASTGQGPYNEQFF
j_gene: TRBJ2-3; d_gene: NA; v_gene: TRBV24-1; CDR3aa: CATSDLLYGRNTQYF
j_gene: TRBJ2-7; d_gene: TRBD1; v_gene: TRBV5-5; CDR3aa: CASIASTGRTYEQYF
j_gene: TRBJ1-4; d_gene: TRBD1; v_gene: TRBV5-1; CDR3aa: CASSFEDRGKLFF
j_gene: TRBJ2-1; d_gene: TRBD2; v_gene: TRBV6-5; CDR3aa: CASTRGRGGEQFF
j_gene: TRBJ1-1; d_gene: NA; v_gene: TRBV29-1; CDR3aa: CSVWRGEAFF
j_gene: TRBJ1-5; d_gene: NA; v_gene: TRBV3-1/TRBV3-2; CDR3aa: CASSQITEVDQPQHF
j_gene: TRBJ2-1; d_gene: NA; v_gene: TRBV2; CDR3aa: CASSRTVSYNEQFF
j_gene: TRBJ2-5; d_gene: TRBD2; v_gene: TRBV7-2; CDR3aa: CASSLELAGGQNQETQYF
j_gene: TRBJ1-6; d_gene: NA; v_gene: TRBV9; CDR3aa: CASSGSGARPLHF
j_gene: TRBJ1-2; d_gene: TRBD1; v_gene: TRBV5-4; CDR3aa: CASSSGTVYGYTF
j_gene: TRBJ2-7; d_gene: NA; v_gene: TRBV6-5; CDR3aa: CASSTGSYEQYF
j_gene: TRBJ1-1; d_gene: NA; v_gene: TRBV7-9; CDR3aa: CASSHSLGTPIMNTEAFF
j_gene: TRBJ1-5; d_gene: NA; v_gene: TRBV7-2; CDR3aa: CASSLGQSHQPQHF
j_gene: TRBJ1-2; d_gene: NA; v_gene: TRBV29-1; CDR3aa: CSEYSTGSNYGYTF
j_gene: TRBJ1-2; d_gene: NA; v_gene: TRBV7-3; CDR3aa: CASSLKGDVGYTF
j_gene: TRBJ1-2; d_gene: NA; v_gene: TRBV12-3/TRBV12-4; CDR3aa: CASSLRVNYGYTF
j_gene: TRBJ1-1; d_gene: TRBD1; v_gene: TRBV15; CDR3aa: CATSRARQGGAEAFF
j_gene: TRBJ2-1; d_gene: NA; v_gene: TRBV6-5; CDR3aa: CASSYGGVSSYNEQFF
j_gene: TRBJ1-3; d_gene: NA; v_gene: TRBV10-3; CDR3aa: CAISESTVRLGNTIYF
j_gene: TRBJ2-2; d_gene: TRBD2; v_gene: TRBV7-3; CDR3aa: CASSPRTSGAGELFF
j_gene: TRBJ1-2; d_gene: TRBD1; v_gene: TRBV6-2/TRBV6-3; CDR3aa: CASSKTGGANYGYTF
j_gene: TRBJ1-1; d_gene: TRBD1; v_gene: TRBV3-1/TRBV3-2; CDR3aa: CASSHGAQGKTEAFF
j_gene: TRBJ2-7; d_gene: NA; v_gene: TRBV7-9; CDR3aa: CASSLSRVSYEQYF
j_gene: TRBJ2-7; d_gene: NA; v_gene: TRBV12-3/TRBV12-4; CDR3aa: CASSRTRNFEQYF